These 21 T cell receptor beta chains came from one sample sequenced in a study of cytomegalovirus exposure and HLA in healthy donors. Primers for the PCR totalled 60 Vbeta and 13 Jbeta. Sequencing used immunoSEQ multiplex PCR; TCRdb keeps in-frame clones, though not all of them. The repertoire holds about 150,000 clones, around 68% seen once, with 2.1% in the top ten. The sequenced sample was PBMCs. Every receptor here comes from a young man in good health and CMV-seronegative.

J is TRBJ2-1 and V is TRBV7-9; D is uncertain. Germline loops: CDR1 SEHNR, CDR2 FQNEAQ (reference sequence). The germline V and J ends were trimmed by 4 bases and 0 bases, with 13 bases remaining between them. This CDR3 has 16 residues. The DNA for the CDR3 is TGTGCCAGCAGCTCCCTAGAGACGGCCTCCTACAATGAGCAGTTCTTC. Its protein is CASSSLETASYNEQFF.

The genes are TRBV7-9 and TRBJ2-1; TRBD1 matches at 7 bases. CDR1 and CDR2 from the germline V gene are SEHNR and FQNEAQ (reference sequence). The CDR3 is made up of 13 amino acids. With 5 bases clipped from V and 4 bases from J, the junction kept 2 bases outside the gene matches. The CDR3 DNA sequence: TGTGCCAGCAGCCGGGGACAGTACAATGAGCAGTTCTTC. Translation: CASSRGQYNEQFF. The full variable domain, with the rest looked up from reference TRBV7-9 and TRBJ2-1, is DTGVSQNPRHKITKRGQNVTFRCDPISEHNRLYWYRQTLGQGPEFLTYFQNEAQLEKSRLLSDRFSAERPKGSFSTLEIQRTEQGDSAMYLCASSRGQYNEQFFGPGTRLTVL.

This rearrangement joins TRBV28 to TRBJ2-7, with D perhaps matching TRBD1 (5 bases). The CDR3 runs 14 residues. CDR1 is MDHEN and CDR2 is SYDVKM in the germline V gene. Trimming cost V 5 bases and J 5 bases, with 16 bases left between them. The CDR3 DNA reads as TGTGCCAGCAGTCCAACCGACAGTCCTAACGAGCAGTACTTC. This encodes CASSPTDSPNEQYF.

About this clone itself: Other nucleotide sequences from this sample produce the same CDR3. The chain uses TRBV29-1 and TRBJ2-7; 8 positions agree with TRBD1. The junction had 3 bases not matched to a gene; V was cut back by 5 bases and J by 6 bases. CDR1 and CDR2 (germline): SQVTM, ANQGSEA. The CDR3 consists of 11 residues. The CDR3 coding sequence is TGCAGCGTTCGACAGGGGTTCGAGCAGTACTTC. Its translation: CSVRQGFEQYF.

The gene calls are TRBV5-1 and TRBJ1-2, with a tentative D call TRBD1 (6 bases). Trimming cost V 1 base and J 6 bases, with 19 bases left between them. Looked up from germline, CDR1 is SGHRS and CDR2 is YFSETQ. This CDR3 contains 16 residues. DNA of the CDR3: TGCGCCAGCAGCTTGCTAACGCACCCGAACAGGGATGGCTACACCTTC. This gives the protein CASSLLTHPNRDGYTF.

The genes are TRBV28 and TRBJ1-6; no reliable D call. CDR3 length: 16 amino acids. CDR1 and CDR2 (germline): MDHEN, SYDVKM. Trimming removed 6 bases at V and 0 bases at J, with 12 bases between. The CDR3 loop reads CASREAGSSYNSPLHF. CDR3 nucleotides: TGTGCCAGCAGGGAGGCAGGTAGCTCCTATAATTCACCCCTCCACTTT.

DNA of the CDR3: TGTGCCAGCAGTGACTCTGCCAGAATGTATGGCTACACCTTC. As protein: CASSDSARMYGYTF. The chain links TRBV6-4 to TRBJ1-2; no reliable D call. The germline V gene has CDR1 MRHNA and CDR2 SNTAGT. This CDR3 has 14 residues. Trimming cost V 0 bases and J 5 bases, with 10 bases left between them.

This clone was counted a few times. In DNA, the CDR3 is TGTGCCAGCAGTGAACAGGTTACCACTGAAGCTTTCTTT. Translated, it gives CASSEQVTTEAFF. This sequence joins TRBV6-5 and TRBJ1-1; D might be TRBD1 (5 bases). The CDR3 sequence is 13 residues long. Germline V gene lookup returns CDR1 MNHEY and CDR2 SVGAGI. The V and J ends lost 5 bases and 4 bases respectively, with 11 bases between them.

The chain joins TRBV28 to TRBJ2-3, with 9 bases that match TRBD2. The length of the CDR3 is 15 residues. In germline, CDR1 is MDHEN, CDR2 SYDVKM. V dropped 5 bases and J dropped 0; count of bases not matched to a gene: 3. CDR3 residues: CASSPLAGSTDTQYF. The CDR3 DNA reads as TGTGCCAGCAGTCCTCTAGCGGGGAGCACAGATACGCAGTATTTT.

This chain uses TRBV5-1 with TRBJ1-2; D is perhaps TRBD1 (5 bases). Germline V lookup: CDR1 SGHRS, CDR2 YFSETQ. Trimming removed 4 bases from V and 6 bases from J, with 16 bases in between. The CDR3 runs 14 residues. The CDR3 nucleotides are TGCGCCAGCAGCCTTCTGCAGGGCAGAGATGGCTACACCTTC. This encodes CASSLLQGRDGYTF.

The J gene is TRBJ1-4, the V gene TRBV6-5; 8 bases match TRBD1. The CDR3 loop spans 15 amino acids. The trim removed 2 bases at V and 8 bases at J, leaving 7 bases unmatched. CDR1 is MNHEY and CDR2 is SVGAGI in the germline V gene. The chain's CDR3 is CASSYNDRGGEKLFF. The CDR3 bases are TGTGCCAGCAGTTACAACGACAGGGGAGGCGAAAAACTGTTTTTT.

V and J are TRBV7-2 and TRBJ2-5; 7 nucleotides line up with TRBD1. The J call may be mistaken, given a closer DNA end match to TRBJ2-7. The CDR3 sequence is 13 residues long. Germline V gives CDR1 SGHTA, CDR2 FQGNSA. CDR3 DNA: TGTGCCAGCAGCCCCCGACAGGGTTACGAGCAGTACTTC. Translation gives CASSPRQGYEQYF.

The rearrangement uses TRBV6-1 and TRBJ1-2, with 7 bases aligning to TRBD1. The CDR3 has 14 residues. After removal of 0 bases from V and 4 bases from J, the junction contained 2 bases not matched to a gene. Germline-derived CDR1 and CDR2 are MNHNS and SASEGT. CDR3 in amino acids: CASSEAGGGYGYTF. CDR3 sequence (DNA): TGTGCCAGCAGTGAAGCAGGGGGCGGCTATGGCTACACCTTC.

This clone was counted only a few times. V and J are TRBV29-1 and TRBJ1-2; TRBD1 aligns across 7 bases. With 2 bases clipped from V and 5 bases from J, the junction kept 8 bases outside the gene matches. The CDR3 extends over 14 amino acids. Germline CDR1 is SQVTM and CDR2 is ANQGSEA. The DNA of the CDR3 is TGCAGCGTTGAAACCCCGACAGGGACTTATGGCTACACCTTC. Translated: CSVETPTGTYGYTF. Complete variable domain (other parts from reference TRBV29-1 and TRBJ1-2): SAVISQKPSRDICQRGTSLTIQCQVDSQVTMMFWYRQQPGQSLTLIATANQGSEATYESGFVIDKFPISRPNLTFSTLTVSNMSPEDSSIYLCSVETPTGTYGYTFGSGTRLTVV.

This chain joins TRBV4-2 and TRBJ1-5; 7 bases are shared with TRBD1. CDR1 and CDR2 (germline): LGHNA, YNFKEQ. The CDR3 is 14 residues long. Germline trimming cut 9 bases from V and 4 bases from J; bases unmatched to any gene: 9. CDR3 sequence reads: CASGSGTANQPQHF. Written as DNA, the CDR3 is TGTGCCAGTGGCTCCGGGACAGCAAATCAGCCCCAGCATTTT.

J is TRBJ1-1 and V is TRBV30, with 8 bases identical to TRBD1. Trimming at V came to 5 bases and at J to 3 bases, leaving 5 bases not matched to a gene. The germline V gene encodes CDR1 GTSNPN and CDR2 SVGIG (reference sequence). The CDR3 spans 13 residues. The CDR3 DNA reads TGTGCCTGGGGGACAGGATCTTACACTGAAGCTTTCTTT. This codes for CAWGTGSYTEAFF.

This sequence joins TRBV6-6 and TRBJ2-3, with 10 bases that match TRBD1. The germline V gene has CDR1 MNHNY and CDR2 SVGAGI (reference sequence). This CDR3 is 16 amino acids long. The junction had 9 bases not matched to a gene; V was cut back by 7 bases and J by 2 bases. The CDR3 sequence is CASTDLDRGITDTQYF. CDR3 nucleotide sequence: TGTGCCAGCACCGACCTGGACAGGGGGATCACAGATACGCAGTATTTT.

The chain is built from TRBV10-2 and TRBJ1-6; D gene uncertain. V was cut by 2 bases and J by 1 base, with 6 bases left in between. This CDR3 has 15 residues. Germline loops: CDR1 WSHSY, CDR2 SAAADI. This CDR3 reads CASSEAMSYNSPLHF. CDR3 bases: TGCGCCAGCAGTGAGGCGATGTCCTATAATTCACCCCTCCACTTT.

In its sample, this clone was seen once. This chain joins TRBV18 and TRBJ2-2; TRBD1 matches 10 bases. V shed 7 bases, J shed 7 bases, and the junction held 6 bases outside the gene matches. Germline V gene lookup returns CDR1 KGHSH and CDR2 LQKENI. This CDR3 is 14 amino acids long. The DNA of the CDR3 is TGTGCCAGCTTACGGACAGGGGGTGGCGGGGAGCTGTTTTTT. As protein: CASLRTGGGGELFF.

The chain has TRBV27 and TRBJ2-5, with D possibly being TRBD2 (5 bases). The germline gives CDR1 MNHEY, CDR2 SMNVEV (reference sequence). The germline V and J ends were trimmed by 8 bases and 5 bases, with 15 bases remaining between them. The CDR3 has 13 residues. CDR3 protein: CASQTLGGETQYF. In DNA form, the CDR3 reads TGTGCCAGCCAAACCCTCGGCGGGGAGACCCAGTACTTC.

The V call is TRBV2, the J call TRBJ2-1, with 11 bases identical to TRBD2. The CDR3 length is 15 residues. V trimming: 8 bases; J trimming: 4 bases; junction bases outside the gene matches: 7. Germline CDR1 SNHLY, CDR2 FYNNEI. The CDR3 here is CASHQGTSGYNEQFF. In DNA form, the CDR3 reads TGTGCCAGCCATCAGGGGACTAGCGGTTACAATGAGCAGTTCTTC. Complete variable domain (other parts from reference TRBV2 and TRBJ2-1): EPEVTQTPSHQVTQMGQEVILRCVPISNHLYFYWYRQILGQKVEFLVSFYNNEISEKSEIFDDQFSVERPDGSNFTLKIRSTKLEDSAMYFCASHQGTSGYNEQFFGPGTRLTVL.